This TCR beta chain was sequenced during a study of cytomegalovirus exposure and HLA in healthy donors (dated by TCRdb to the late 2010s). Broadly, across the study: An earlier analysis of some 500 of the donors reported about 250 Gb of sequence data and more than 90 million unique TCR beta sequences from some 180 million T cells. Among about 410 genotyped donors of the cohort, an average of approximately 240,000 unique TCR beta nucleotide sequences was sequenced per donor, of which about 18% were non-productive. An earlier analysis of approximately 580 of the donors used high-throughput TCR beta sequencing to judge whether each TCR beta V gene segment behaved as functional or pseudogenic. A later analysis re-examined previously published TCR beta repertoires from more than 600 donors and added high-resolution HLA genotyping to investigate patterns of TCR occurrence. In addition to the first cohort of approximately 670 subjects, a separate validation cohort of 120 different subjects was used. Several DR-DQ haplotypes were treated as single units for association and clustering because of strong linkage in the cohort. Donor age, sex, ethnicity and CMV serostatus were compiled together with the repertoire data. The study used immunosequencing to profile the T cell repertoires of 666 subjects and linked those repertoires to cytomegalovirus serostatus. A later genetic analysis took genome-wide SNP genotypes for 398 of the 666 donors and used that subset as a discovery cohort. All discovery cohort repertoires had been generated on a single sequencing platform. Of the 398 genotyped donors, 80% to 90% were placed in the genetic ancestry cluster associated with self-reported Caucasian donors. The study was designed to test whether signatures of past pathogen exposure could be identified by cataloging public T cell receptors. Rather than drawing on any new phenotypic data, the later analysis identified candidate immune exposures from TCR beta sequences and the way those sequences occurred across donors. The number of typed donors differed by locus: about 620-640 for A, B, C, DRB1 and DQB1; approximately 520 for DQA1; fewer than 610 for DPA1; and roughly 450 for DPB1. To predict cytomegalovirus infection status, the study brought together high-throughput TCR immunosequencing, statistical association of individual TCRs with disease status, and machine learning. HLA typing included class I and class II loci at four-digit resolution. An early release covering 550 to 650 HLA-typed donors comprised about 300 gigabases of sequencing data and around 80 million unique TCR sequences. What the work shows at the level of the full study, not this receptor alone: Strong co-occurrence of HLA alleles, especially DR and DQ, made assigning TCR associations to individual alleles difficult. A later analysis associated approximately 17,000 TCR beta sequences with specific HLA alleles at a false discovery rate of 0.05. A further reported finding was that TCR beta sequences accurately predicted the HLA-A and HLA-B alleles for most subjects in the first cohort. V-gene and J-gene trimming of TCR beta chains was associated with a missense DCLRE1C variant in a later genetic analysis, and the association was replicated in an independent cohort. In a later analysis, several top co-occurrence clusters were reported to appear linked to parvovirus B19, influenza, CMV and Epstein-Barr virus. It was suggested by the authors that the approach could potentially be generalized to other disease states and immunological phenotypes. Compared with equally common non-associated chains, HLA-associated TCR beta chains in a later analysis were more clonally expanded and had lower generation probabilities. Most CMV-associated TCR beta chains appeared to be HLA-restricted in a later analysis, and the HLA associations seemed to be driven largely by CMV exposure. The study listed 150 to 200 TCR beta chains as associated with cytomegalovirus. The earlier analysis of 587 of the donors excluded approximately 17 rarely observed V segments, including chromosome 9 orphons, because counts were too low. The classifier was reported to diagnose cytomegalovirus status with high specificity and sensitivity in both the original and validation cohorts. Because some donors lacked HLA typing at each locus, the association tests relied only on the typed subset. Correlated functional status among segregating V segments might be attributable to linkage disequilibrium, but an unknown experimental factor could not be ruled out. The 87-base-pair reads could not distinguish some IMGT-functional V segments, including TRBV6-2 and TRBV6-3, so those segments were excluded. The cohort was sequenced for TCR beta chains only, and without alpha or paired-chain data the features that could be detected were limited. In an earlier analysis of around 500 of the donors, most TCR beta V segments appeared in productive rearrangements about 90% or about 30% of the time, broadly matching IMGT annotations. A cluster of highly shared sequence variants was judged likely to be a technical artifact of the sequencing pipeline. The only immune exposure information available for the cohort was CMV serostatus. A later genetic analysis reported fewer N-insertions in productive TCRs among donors in an Asian-associated ancestry cluster than the approximately 700-donor mean. In a later analysis, TCR association rates were found to vary across HLA loci, with the most associated TCRs seen for DRB1 alleles and the fewest for HLA-C alleles. While some public TCRs were present in many individuals, most TCR sequences turned up only very rarely across donors. In vitro tests confirmed that a few of the cytomegalovirus-associated TCR beta chains recognize cytomegalovirus antigens. Sequencing depth was assumed to be roughly uniform across donors in the presence/absence analyses, though that assumption may not hold.

The CDR3 contains 19 residues, cysteine and phenylalanine counted. The only DNA kept is the CDR3, 57 bases in frame from the first base. Unmatched junction bases come to 16, with V trimmed by 3 bases and J by 3 bases. CDR1 and CDR2 are drawn from the germline V gene: SNHLY, FYNNEI. In the case of this clone: Its binding antigen is unknown. No qualities accompany the bases; no much larger clone lies one base away.

In total, around 600 healthy bone marrow donors made up the cohort. Cohort members were all nominally healthy when sampled, although unrecorded immune exposures were likely present. The donor tested CMV seronegative, placing the donor among the approximately 360 seronegative members of the cohort. Every donor gave a peripheral blood sample, and the peripheral blood mononuclear cells from that sample were used for TCR beta sequencing. Genomic DNA was extracted from the blood cell samples with the Qiagen DNeasy Blood Extraction Kit. Library creation used the immunoSEQ multiplex PCR assay. For the multiplex PCR, a mixture combining 60 forward primers for TCR Vbeta segments and 13 reverse primers for TCR Jbeta segments was used. The CDR3 region of rearranged TCR beta genes was amplified from genomic DNA by a multiplex PCR assay. The Illumina HiSeq System was used to sequence the amplified TCR beta libraries as 87-base-pair reads. The paper's processing steps were these. A later analysis tallied roughly 76 million unique TCR beta chains across the 550 to 850 repertoires, and about 12 million of those chains were shared by two or more donors. A nearest-neighbor algorithm error-corrected the raw reads and collapsed the reads into unique sequences, merging closely related sequences to remove PCR and sequencing errors. To assign V, D and J gene segments, CDR3 sequences were aligned to IMGT reference sequences. For a sequence to be retained, a match of at least six nucleotides was required to both a V gene segment and a J gene segment. A rearrangement counted as productive if the CDR3 had no stop codons and remained in frame with V and J, and every other rearrangement counted as non-productive. CDR3 was defined according to IMGT convention as the region running from the second conserved V-encoded cysteine to the conserved J-encoded phenylalanine. Sequences without an unambiguous match to a single V gene segment were excluded from the earlier analysis of approximately 560 of the donors. In an earlier analysis of several hundred of the donors, V segments were called functional above 56.7% productive rearrangements and were called segregating when the between-donor standard deviation exceeded 5%. A statistical classification framework was built for diagnosing cytomegalovirus status from the catalog of TCR beta chain sequences. V and J gene assignment, in a later analysis, came from comparing TCR nucleotide sequences with IMGT/GENE-DB human TR gene sequences. Using the TCRdist pipeline, a later analysis assigned CDR3 sequences along with most-parsimonious VDJ recombination scenarios. A later analysis defined each TCR beta chain by its CDR3 amino acid sequence plus V-gene family, and excluded reads lacking a unique V-gene family. As a way to deal with suspected cross-contamination and a sequencing artifact, a later analysis dropped approximately 570 nucleotide sequences that were highly shared and had low generation probability. For each public chain, a later analysis derived a clonal expansion index from normalized ranks of inferred template counts within each repertoire. In a later analysis, generation probabilities were computed using a VDJ recombination model fitted to out-of-frame rearrangements, and the results were checked against IGoR. In a later analysis, TCR-TCR, TCR-HLA and TCR-CMV co-occurrence was scored with hypergeometric tests, and a repertoire-size bias correction was applied to TCR pairs. In a later analysis, false discovery rates were estimated by permuting HLA or CMV assignments 20 times. In a later analysis, co-occurring TCRs were grouped using DBSCAN, and TCRdist sequence similarity was added for clustering within HLA-allele-positive subsets. Repertoires with fewer than 30,000 or more than 120,000 public chains were left out of co-occurrence clustering, as were a handful of repertoires with anomalous nucleotide sharing. Here the immuneACCESS table is served through TCRdb, limited to in-frame sequences with V and J called. Missing clones are a known gap in these copies; in checked studies unresolved V genes cover under half, and the rest lacks a known reason. The V and J calls and clone size were taken over from that table, and D and trimming were inferred from the DNA. The sample table shows under 250,000 clones, and 82% are seen once. Less than 3.5% of the sample lies in the top ten.

Sequencing input: PBMCs. Recombination joined TRBV2 with TRBJ2-7; TRBD2 agrees with 11 junctional bases. This TCR derives from a woman in her thirties or forties in good health and CMV-seronegative. Here is the DNA: TGTGCCAGCAGTGATAGCGGGGGACTAGCGGATCCTACGATCTACGAGCAGTACTTC. It encodes CASSDSGGLADPTIYEQYF.